The 18 T cell receptor beta chains below come from one sample, sequenced in a study of T cell responses to AZD1222 COVID-19 vaccine. The table came from immunoSEQ multiplex PCR; TCRdb's copy has only in-frame clones and leaves some out. The sample lists about 150,000 clones; approximately 94% were seen once. The source was peripheral blood, collected on day 0 of AZD1222 vaccination. The source of these receptors is an adult in good health.

The chain couples TRBV30 to TRBJ2-3; D remains unclear. Deletions cut 2 bases from V and 9 bases from J, with 15 bases between. The CDR3 is made up of 13 amino acids. CDR1 is GTSNPN and CDR2 is SVGIG in the germline V gene (reference sequence). The CDR3, as DNA: TGTGCCTGGAGTCCGCTGGACCTGAAGACGCAGTATTTT. Its protein is CAWSPLDLKTQYF.

In its sample, this clone was seen a few times. The V call is TRBV29-1, the J call TRBJ1-2; D is unresolved. Trimming removed 1 base from V and 8 bases from J, with 8 bases in between. Germline lookup yields CDR1 SQVTM and CDR2 ANQGSEA. This CDR3 has 11 residues. Written as DNA, the CDR3 is TGCAGCGTTGAAGGCGGGATAGGCTACACCTTC. Its translation is CSVEGGIGYTF.

The CDR3, as DNA: TGTGCCAGCAGTGAGCAGGGGGGCCCCTCCTACGAGCAGTACTTC. This translates into CASSEQGGPSYEQYF. The chain uses TRBV25-1 and TRBJ2-7; a possible D gene is TRBD1 (7 bases). The CDR3 is 15 residues long. The germline V gene has CDR1 MGHDK and CDR2 SYGVNS. Trimming shortened V by 3 bases and J by 0 bases, and 12 bases separated the two germline ends.

CDR3 DNA: TGTGCCAGTAGTACCGGACAGGGCTATCAGCCCCAGCATTTT. As protein: CASSTGQGYQPQHF. The chain carries TRBV19 and TRBJ1-5; 8 nucleotides agree with TRBD1. The CDR3 length is 14 residues. Trimming took 4 bases from V and 5 from J; bases not matched to a gene: 4. Germline loops: CDR1 LNHDA, CDR2 SQIVND (reference sequence).

V usage is TRBV28 and J usage is TRBJ1-2, with 8 bases matching TRBD1. The CDR3 runs 14 residues. V lost 3 bases and J lost 8; bases outside the gene matches: 8. Germline values: CDR1 MDHEN, CDR2 SYDVKM. The CDR3 nucleotides read TGTGCCAGCAGTTTTAGAGGACAGGGTTTCGGCTACACCTTC. It translates to CASSFRGQGFGYTF.

This clone was counted a single time. The chain recombines TRBV5-1 with TRBJ2-2, with a possible D match to TRBD2 (6 bases). Per germline, CDR1 SGHRS and CDR2 YFSETQ. V was pared by 4 bases and J by 5 bases, with 15 bases between. This CDR3 is 15 amino acids long. The CDR3 spells CASSPGTPRTGELFF. In nucleotides, the CDR3 is TGCGCCAGCAGCCCCGGGACTCCTCGGACCGGGGAGCTGTTTTTT.

The chain recombines TRBV25-1 with TRBJ1-6; D gene unclear. V gave up 2 bases and J gave up 1 base, with 12 bases separating them. Germline V lookup: CDR1 MGHDK, CDR2 SYGVNS. The CDR3 contains 17 residues. CDR3 sequence: CASSEHGSRSYNSPLHF. CDR3 nucleotides: TGTGCCAGCAGTGAACACGGCAGTCGGTCCTATAATTCACCCCTCCACTTT.

The chain couples TRBV3-1 (or the pseudogene TRBV3-2) to TRBJ2-5; 9 bases are shared with TRBD1. Germline loops: CDR1 LGHDT, CDR2 YNNKEL (reference sequence). Trimming cost V 3 bases and J 3 bases; bases outside gene matches: 5. The CDR3 length is 15 residues. CDR3 bases: TGTGCCAGCAGCCACTACACAGGGGGCAAAGAGACCCAGTACTTC. Protein sequence: CASSHYTGGKETQYF.

This sequence joins TRBV5-1 and TRBJ1-1; 7 positions agree with TRBD1. The CDR3 sequence is 15 residues long. V lost 4 bases, J lost 0 bases, and 6 bases stayed unmatched. Per the germline V gene, CDR1 is SGHRS and CDR2 is YFSETQ. CDR3 sequence (DNA): TGCGCCAGCAGCCCCCGGACAGGAATGAACACTGAAGCTTTCTTT. Its translation: CASSPRTGMNTEAFF.

This chain uses TRBV20-1 with TRBJ2-1; 13 bases match TRBD2. The germline gives CDR1 DFQATT, CDR2 SNEGSKA (reference sequence). The CDR3 length is 18 residues. The V segment lost 3 bases and the J segment 1 base; nucleotides outside the gene matches: 9. This chain's CDR3 is CSASILAGGRVSYNEQFF. DNA of the CDR3: TGCAGTGCTAGTATACTAGCGGGAGGGCGGGTATCCTACAATGAGCAGTTCTTC.

The chain recombines TRBV5-4 with TRBJ1-3; weak D call: TRBD1 (5 bases). V was shortened by 3 bases and J by 2 bases, with 12 bases between the two germline ends. The length of the CDR3 is 15 residues. The germline V gene has CDR1 SGHNT and CDR2 YYREEE (reference sequence). The chain's CDR3 is CASSWRGGAGNTIYF. The CDR3 nucleotides are TGTGCCAGCAGCTGGCGCGGGGGTGCTGGAAACACCATATATTTT.

V is TRBV7-2 and J is TRBJ1-4; the D gene is possibly TRBD1 (6 bases). The CDR3 loop spans 15 amino acids. The germline V and J ends were trimmed by 5 bases and 8 bases, with 18 bases remaining between them. Germline assignment: CDR1 SGHTA and CDR2 FQGNSA. The CDR3 sequence is CASSVRGWVEEKLFF. The DNA of the CDR3 is TGTGCCAGCAGCGTCAGGGGTTGGGTAGAAGAAAAACTGTTTTTT.

This sequence joins TRBV19 and TRBJ2-7, with 9 bases fitting TRBD1. The germline V gene encodes CDR1 LNHDA and CDR2 SQIVND (reference sequence). CDR3 length equals 14 residues. V shed 10 bases, J shed 4 bases, and the junction held 11 bases outside the gene matches. CDR3 bases: TGTGCCACCTCCTCTGGGACAGGGTGGTACGAGCAGTACTTC. This sequence encodes CATSSGTGWYEQYF.

The V call is TRBV7-8, the J call TRBJ1-1; tentative D call: TRBD1 (6 bases). The CDR3 sequence is 16 residues long. Germline V gene sequence: CDR1 SGHVS, CDR2 FQNEAQ. The germline V and J ends were trimmed by 1 base and 4 bases, with 16 bases remaining between them. DNA for the CDR3: TGTGCCAGCAGCTTAGGGGGGCCTCGAAGGGTCACTGAAGCTTTCTTT. Its protein product is CASSLGGPRRVTEAFF.

As DNA, the CDR3 is TGTGCCACGACGCTACCGGGACTAGCGGGAGAAGACAATGAGCAGTTCTTC. Protein product: CATTLPGLAGEDNEQFF. The chain links TRBV2 to TRBJ2-1; 14 nucleotides align to TRBD2. CDR3 length: 17 amino acids. After removal of 10 bases from V and 5 bases from J, the junction contained 13 bases not matched to a gene. Germline CDR1 and CDR2: SNHLY and FYNNEI.

The chain joins TRBV10-3 to TRBJ1-1; unclear D gene. The V and J ends lost 3 bases and 2 bases respectively, with 1 base between them. Germline CDR1 and CDR2: ENHRY and SYGVKD. CDR3 length: 11 amino acids. The CDR3 reads CAISDNTEAFF. The DNA for the CDR3 is TGTGCCATCAGTGATAACACTGAAGCTTTCTTT.

The genes are TRBV5-1 and TRBJ2-7; 7 nucleotides align to TRBD1. Germline-derived CDR1 and CDR2 are SGHRS and YFSETQ. The CDR3 covers 13 residues. V lost 3 bases to trimming and J lost 3 bases; unmatched junction nucleotides: 3. The CDR3 region has the DNA TGCGCCAGCAGCTCGACAGGGAGCTACGAGCAGTACTTC. Encoded protein: CASSSTGSYEQYF.

This rearrangement joins TRBV4-1 to TRBJ1-5; 9 positions match TRBD1. The CDR3 runs 13 residues. Germline V CDR1 and CDR2: MGHRA, YSYEKL. V trimming: 4 bases; J trimming: 7 bases; junction bases outside the gene matches: 2. Here the CDR3 DNA reads TGCGCCAGCAGCCGGACAGGGGACCAGCCCCAGCATTTT. This encodes CASSRTGDQPQHF.